This entry is about one TCR beta chain. The sample belongs to a study of blood T cell repertoires in COVID-19. Background on the study: Donors in the United States, Italy and Spain gave samples during acute or convalescent COVID-19. Sample material is recorded as cDNA or gDNA derived from T cells, B-cell-depleted T cells, or PBMCs.

Per the germline V gene, CDR1 is LNHDA and CDR2 is SQIVND (reference sequence). V was cut by 5 bases and J by 6 bases, with 11 bases left in between. The CDR3 consists of 13 residues. Per the original methods: Amplification of reference gene primers provided the estimated nucleated cell counts. Assay: immunoSEQ multiplex PCR; the TCRdb copy retains only in-frame clones and omits some. V, J and clone size are those of that table, while D and trimming were read from the DNA. This table holds over 65,000 clones, around 87% found once. The receptor comes from a human donor in a cohort sampled during active COVID-19. The sample consisted of peripheral blood. The chain employs TRBV19 and TRBJ1-5; TRBD1 might be the D (6 bases). This CDR3 reads CASSLGTSQPQHF. In DNA form, the CDR3 reads TGTGCCAGTAGTCTTGGGACATCTCAGCCCCAGCATTTT. Based on the CDR3 plus reference TRBV19 and TRBJ1-5, the full variable domain is DGGITQSPKYLFRKEGQNVTLSCEQNLNHDAMYWYRQDPGQGLRLIYYSQIVNDFQKGDIAEGYSVSREKKESFPLTVTSAQKNPTAFYLCASSLGTSQPQHFGDGTRLSIL.